This T cell receptor (beta chain) came from a study of T cell responses to AZD1222 COVID-19 vaccine. Study-wide context: Pooled samples include second doses given at about 4 or 12 weeks. Notes on the study in general: Within unmutated variant regions lay the reported targets of nearly half of spike-specific TCRs. Two AZD1222 administrations were followed by greater Spike-specific TCR breadth and depth.

This clone was seen only once. Its antigen is currently unknown. The V end lost 3 bases, the J end lost 7 bases, and 31 bases lay between the germline ends. CDR3 length: 19 amino acids. Germline values: CDR1 SGHTS, CDR2 YDEGEE. Libraries were prepared by immunoSEQ multiplex PCR; TCRdb keeps only in-frame clonotypes and omits some of them. The sample has about 140,000 clones; around 92% are singletons. The chain is built from TRBV5-8 and TRBJ1-1, with D maybe TRBD1 (5 bases). This receptor was taken from an adult in good health. This specimen was peripheral blood, taken on day 0 of AZD1222 vaccination. The CDR3 DNA is TGTGCCAGCAGCTCGCAAATCAGTGGGTACCGGGACGCAACTTATGAAGCTTTCTTT. This encodes CASSSQISGYRDATYEAFF.